A selection of T cell receptor beta chains follows, all from one sample in a study of early T cells in non-severe SARS-CoV-2 infection. TCRdb re-analysed the 5' RACE reads in MiXCR, keeping a single row per CDR3 protein. The sample yields roughly 120,000 distinct CDR3 sequences, under 15% seen once. The sequencing input was whole blood. The receptors come from an adult who was a healthcare worker with PCR-confirmed SARS-CoV-2 infection or an uninfected control (not recorded which). Each CDR3 is given with its conserved first and last residue. Each record gives: J gene, clone size, D gene, V gene, CDR3 DNA, CDR3 protein. The D gene is left open where the match is weak. Not every row has a clone size; where given, it reads once, few, many or a size class.

J: TRBJ1-6; size: -; D: -; V: TRBV7-9; DNA: TGTGCCAGCAGCTCCGGGGGGACGCAGGTTTCACCCCTCCACTTT; CDR3: CASSSGGTQVSPLHF
J: TRBJ2-3; size: -; D: -; V: TRBV12-3/TRBV12-4; DNA: TGTGCCACCCGCTTTCAGTTCTCGGATACGCAGTATTTT; CDR3: CATRFQFSDTQYF
J: TRBJ2-7; size: -; D: -; V: TRBV14; DNA: TGTGCCAGCAGCCAATCGGGCTCTTACAGCTACGAGCAGTACTTC; CDR3: CASSQSGSYSYEQYF
J: TRBJ2-3; size: -; D: -; V: TRBV29-1; DNA: TGCAGCCTGGTTGGAGGACCCACCACAGATACGCAGTATTTT; CDR3: CSLVGGPTTDTQYF
J: TRBJ1-1; size: -; D: -; V: TRBV3-1; DNA: TGTGCCAGCAGCCAAGCGGGGCGGGGAGCTTTCTTT; CDR3: CASSQAGRGAFF
J: TRBJ2-2; size: -; D: -; V: TRBV3-1; DNA: TGTGCCAGCAGCCCGCCCGGGACCCGTATAAACACCGGGGAGCTGTTTTTT; CDR3: CASSPPGTRINTGELFF
J: TRBJ2-7; size: -; D: TRBD1; V: TRBV10-3; DNA: TGTGCCATCAAAGACAGCGACAGGGGAAGCTCCTACGAGCAGTACTTC; CDR3: CAIKDSDRGSSYEQYF
J: TRBJ1-5; size: -; D: TRBD1; V: TRBV6-1; DNA: TGTGCCAGCAGTGTACAGGGGCCGAATAATCAGCCCCAGCATTTT; CDR3: CASSVQGPNNQPQHF
J: TRBJ1-1; size: -; D: -; V: TRBV5-1; DNA: TGCGCCAGCAGCGTGGACGGGTACACTGAAGCTTTCTTT; CDR3: CASSVDGYTEAFF
J: TRBJ2-1; size: -; D: -; V: TRBV19; DNA: TGTGCCAGTAGTACCTCCACCGGGGGCGGCTGCTACAATGAGCAGTTCTTC; CDR3: CASSTSTGGGCYNEQFF
J: TRBJ2-2; size: -; D: -; V: TRBV19; DNA: TGTGCCAGTAGGTCAACCGGGACAAGGAACACCGGGGAGCTGTTTTTT; CDR3: CASRSTGTRNTGELFF
J: TRBJ2-3; size: -; D: -; V: TRBV30; DNA: TGTGCCTGGAGTGTACTAGGGACAGATACGCAGTATTTT; CDR3: CAWSVLGTDTQYF
J: TRBJ2-1; size: -; D: -; V: TRBV7-3; DNA: TGTGCCAGCAGCCCAGGGGGAGGACTAGTGTTCAATGAGCAGTTCTTC; CDR3: CASSPGGGLVFNEQFF
J: TRBJ2-4; size: many; D: -; V: TRBV6-5; DNA: TGTGCCAGCAGTAACAACAGGAGAGCCAAAAACATTCAGTACTTC; CDR3: CASSNNRRAKNIQYF
J: TRBJ2-3; size: few; D: -; V: TRBV7-3; DNA: TGTGCCAGCAGCTTACTCGGGAGCACAGATACGCAGTATTTT; CDR3: CASSLLGSTDTQYF
J: TRBJ2-3; size: -; D: TRBD2; V: TRBV3-1; DNA: TGTGCCAGCGGGGAGAGCGGGGGCACAGATACGCAGTATTTT; CDR3: CASGESGGTDTQYF
J: TRBJ2-7; size: many; D: -; V: TRBV10-3; DNA: TGTGCCATCAGTGAGTCGATAGGGGGGTACTACGAGCAGTACTTC; CDR3: CAISESIGGYYEQYF
J: TRBJ2-1; size: many; D: TRBD2; V: TRBV4-1; DNA: TGCGCCAGCAGCTCCGGACTAGTTGAGCAGTTCTTC; CDR3: CASSSGLVEQFF
J: TRBJ2-2; size: few; D: TRBD1; V: TRBV5-6; DNA: TGTGCCAGCAGCGATTTGGGACAGGGCCCACTCACCGGGGAGCTGTTTTTT; CDR3: CASSDLGQGPLTGELFF
J: TRBJ2-7; size: few; D: TRBD1; V: TRBV12-3/TRBV12-4; DNA: TGTGCCAGCAGTTTTTCCGGGACAGCGCTACCCTACGAGCAGTACTTC; CDR3: CASSFSGTALPYEQYF
J: TRBJ1-5; size: few; D: -; V: TRBV20-1; DNA: TGCAGTGCGGGGGGGACGGATAGCAATCAGCCCCAGCATTTT; CDR3: CSAGGTDSNQPQHF
J: TRBJ1-1; size: many; D: -; V: TRBV2; DNA: TGTGCCAGCAGTGACGCGTGGGAAGGGGCTTTCTTT; CDR3: CASSDAWEGAFF
J: TRBJ2-5; size: few; D: -; V: TRBV12-3/TRBV12-4; DNA: TGTGCCAGCAGCCCGAAGTTAGGCGACGAGACCCAGTACTTC; CDR3: CASSPKLGDETQYF
J: TRBJ1-2; size: many; D: -; V: TRBV25-1; DNA: TGTGCCAGCAGTGCGGGTCGCGGCTACACCTTC; CDR3: CASSAGRGYTF